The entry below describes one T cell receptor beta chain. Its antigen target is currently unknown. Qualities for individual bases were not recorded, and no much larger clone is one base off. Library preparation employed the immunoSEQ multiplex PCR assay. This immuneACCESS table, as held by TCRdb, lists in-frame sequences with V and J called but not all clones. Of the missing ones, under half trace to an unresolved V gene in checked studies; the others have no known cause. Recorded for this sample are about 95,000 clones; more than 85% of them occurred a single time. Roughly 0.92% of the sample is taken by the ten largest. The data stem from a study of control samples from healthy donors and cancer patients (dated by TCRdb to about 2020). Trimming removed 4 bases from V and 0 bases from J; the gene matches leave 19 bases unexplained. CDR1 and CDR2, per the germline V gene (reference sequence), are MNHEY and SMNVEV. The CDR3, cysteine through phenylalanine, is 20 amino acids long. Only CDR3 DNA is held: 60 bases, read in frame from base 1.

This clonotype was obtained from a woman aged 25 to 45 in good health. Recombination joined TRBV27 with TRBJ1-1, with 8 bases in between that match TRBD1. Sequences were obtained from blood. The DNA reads TGTGCCAGCAGTTATAGGCCCCCCGCACGACAGGGGAGGCTGAACACTGAAGCTTTCTTT. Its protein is CASSYRPPARQGRLNTEAFF.